These 9 T cell receptor beta chains were all obtained from the same sample, sequenced in a study of blood T cell repertoires in COVID-19. The protocol was immunoSEQ multiplex PCR, while the TCRdb copy is restricted to in-frame clones and leaves out a portion. The sample lists approximately 380,000 clones; 85% were seen once. Input material: peripheral blood. The receptor source for this set is a woman younger than 35 with acute or convalescent COVID-19.

This clone was seen more than once but under ten times. This chain connects TRBV28 to TRBJ2-2, with TRBD1 identical over 7 bases. V was pared by 4 bases and J by 0 bases, with 2 bases of the junction left unmatched. The CDR3 loop spans 15 amino acids. Germline V gene data show CDR1 as MDHEN and CDR2 as SYDVKM. CDR3 in amino acids: CASSSTGSNTGELFF. CDR3 nucleotide sequence: TGTGCCAGCAGTTCGACAGGGTCGAACACCGGGGAGCTGTTTTTT.

Comments on this clone: At one end, the junction sequence differs from germline, possibly due to a read error. The rearrangement links TRBV29-1 to TRBJ1-1; 7 bases line up with TRBD1. This CDR3 has 10 residues. CDR1 is SQVTM, CDR2 ANQGSEA, per germline. CDR3 sequence reads: CSAPGDRLNF. The DNA for the CDR3 is TGCAGCGCCCCAGGGGACAGACTTAATTTT.

The chain carries TRBV19 and TRBJ1-1, with 8 bases matching TRBD1. The CDR3 is 14 residues long. Germline CDR1 LNHDA, CDR2 SQIVND (reference sequence). The J segment lost 0 bases and the V segment lost 4 bases, leaving 1 base of the junction unmatched. Written as DNA, the CDR3 is TGTGCCAGTAGTAGGACAGGGATGAACACTGAAGCTTTCTTT. It specifies CASSRTGMNTEAFF.

The genes are TRBV9 and TRBJ1-4, with D tentatively TRBD1 (6 bases). This CDR3 region has 14 residues. CDR1 is SGDLS, CDR2 YYNGEE, per germline. Trimming removed 6 bases from V and 3 bases from J, with 12 bases in between. CDR3 sequence (DNA): TGTGCCAGCAACCAGGACAGCCCTAATGAAAAACTGTTTTTT. Its protein is CASNQDSPNEKLFF.

This chain links TRBV5-1 with TRBJ2-7; 11 bases map to TRBD2. This CDR3 region has 13 residues. Germline lookup yields CDR1 SGHRS and CDR2 YFSETQ. The junction had 1 base not matched to a gene; V was cut back by 6 bases and J by 2 bases. The DNA of the CDR3 is TGCGCCAGCAAACTAGCGGGAGCCTACGAGCAGTACTTC. Its protein product is CASKLAGAYEQYF. The variable domain in full, completed from reference TRBV5-1 and TRBJ2-7, reads KAGVTQTPRYLIKTRGQQVTLSCSPISGHRSVSWYQQTPGQGLQFLFEYFSETQRNKGNFPGRFSGRQFSNSRSEMNVSTLELGDSALYLCASKLAGAYEQYFGPGTRLTVT.

The chain couples TRBV18 to TRBJ1-4; the D gene is possibly TRBD1 (5 bases). The V and J ends lost 3 bases and 8 bases respectively, with 10 bases between them. Germline values: CDR1 KGHSH, CDR2 LQKENI. The CDR3 loop spans 13 amino acids. The CDR3 DNA is TGTGCCAGCTCACCCCCTCAGGGAGAAAAACTGTTTTTT. Translation gives CASSPPQGEKLFF. Combining the CDR3 with reference TRBV18 and TRBJ1-4 gives the whole variable domain NAGVMQNPRHLVRRRGQEARLRCSPMKGHSHVYWYRQLPEEGLKFMVYLQKENIIDESGMPKERFSAEFPKEGPSILRIQQVVRGDSAAYFCASSPPQGEKLFFGSGTQLSVL.

This chain links TRBV6-1 with TRBJ1-5; D not resolved. This CDR3 is built from 16 residues. Germline V gene data show CDR1 as MNHNS and CDR2 as SASEGT. The ends were cut back, 3 bases at V and 0 bases at J, with 12 bases in the middle. The CDR3 DNA is TGTGCCAGCAGTGAGTGGCAGAAGTATAGCAATCAGCCCCAGCATTTT. This encodes CASSEWQKYSNQPQHF.

The rearrangement links TRBV10-1 to TRBJ1-1; 8 bases map to TRBD1. Per germline, CDR1 WNHNN and CDR2 SYGVQD (reference sequence). J was trimmed by 3 bases and V by 5 bases; bases with no gene match: 8. The CDR3 has 15 amino acids. Here the CDR3 DNA reads TGCGCCAGCAGTACGGGACAGGATAACGACACTGAAGCTTTCTTT. It specifies CASSTGQDNDTEAFF.

DNA of the CDR3: TGTGCCATAACAAGTGGACAGGGGGTCTATGGCTACACCTTC. As protein: CAITSGQGVYGYTF. The chain recombines TRBV7-9 with TRBJ1-2; 10 bases fit TRBD1. Per the germline V gene, CDR1 is SEHNR and CDR2 is FQNEAQ (reference sequence). This CDR3 region has 14 residues. The V segment lost 10 bases and the J segment 4 bases; nucleotides outside the gene matches: 9.